This TCR beta chain emerged from a study of blood T cell repertoires in COVID-19. Clones were read by immunoSEQ multiplex PCR, and TCRdb kept only the in-frame ones, dropping some. This table holds more than 85,000 clones, roughly 80% found once. V trimming: 5 bases; J trimming: 3 bases; junction bases outside the gene matches: 1. The CDR3 extends over 13 amino acids. Germline V gives CDR1 MNHEY, CDR2 SMNVEV (reference sequence). The TCR was taken from a woman aged 80 or over with acute or convalescent COVID-19. The rearrangement uses TRBV27 and TRBJ2-7, with TRBD2 matching over 10 bases. The sequencing sample was made of peripheral blood. CDR3 nucleotide sequence: TGTGCCAGCAGTAGGACTAGCGGCTACGAGCAGTACTTC. This codes for CASSRTSGYEQYF.